This is a list of T cell receptor beta chains from one sample in a study of T cells in Graves' hyperthyroidism and ophthalmopathy. TCRdb redid the calling of the multiplex PCR reads with MiXCR, one entry per CDR3 protein. The profile covers a few hundred thousand distinct CDR3 sequences, with about a sixth appearing a single time and roughly 6.6% taken by the ten largest. Sequencing was performed on blood. These receptors were collected from a woman aged 25 to 39 with Graves' hyperthyroidism. Both conserved end residues are part of each CDR3. Each record gives: V gene, clone size, CDR3 protein. Clone size appears in some rows only: once, few, many, or a class for an expanded clone.

TRBV9	NA	CASSVLTGTSGRNEQFF
TRBV28	many	CASSSPTGAGRGYTF
TRBV12-3/TRBV12-4	many	CASSTSGSLNEQFF
TRBV6-9	NA	CASSYSNRDRVAGTQYF
TRBV5-1	NA	CASSLWVVGQALIYEQYF
TRBV12-5	NA	CASGLGSPVGYTF
TRBV6-5	NA	CASSYGRQTGELFF
TRBV7-9	many	CASSGRTSGSSEQYF
TRBV11-2	many	CASSLTRTRKAFF
TRBV9	few	CASSVGTEDTYEQYF
TRBV20-1	many	CSIKGSSGRYEQYF
TRBV6-2/TRBV6-3	many	CASSYSPGLAGVYEQYF
TRBV20-1	NA	CSARVLAGGSLSSYNEQFF
TRBV4-2	NA	CASSQGAGEFNEQFF
TRBV7-2	many	CASRGTGLGTQYF
TRBV27	NA	CASRNRGRNTGELFF
TRBV20-1	many	CSARDPGKGTYNEQFF
TRBV4-1	NA	CASSHGDTEAFF
TRBV18	few	CASSPLGVAQETQYF
TRBV15	NA	CATSRVQPYNEQYF
TRBV20-1	NA	CSARLGGTGVGRANTGELFF
TRBV6-1	NA	CASTRTSWETYEQYF
TRBV7-2	many	CASSLPAGGNQPQHF
TRBV5-4	NA	CASSTRGRTGYTGELFF
TRBV20-1	few	CSARGTGTGNQPQHF
TRBV7-9	many	CASSPRSRGDTQYF
TRBV30	many	CAWSDHSYEQYF
TRBV20-1	many	CSARRQGPYGYTF
TRBV6-2/TRBV6-3	many	CASSATYQETQYF
TRBV7-2	many	CASSPLSGARFGDTQYF
TRBV27	many	CASGSGSSYNEQFF
TRBV6-1	few	CASRLQEGGRQPQHF
TRBV7-2	once	CASSLTAGGLEFEKLFF
TRBV7-7	NA	CASIQGGASSTDTQYF
TRBV27	many	CASGRGDMYEQFF
TRBV30	many	CAWGTQSTDTQYF
TRBV18	many	CASSRQANPGEKLFF
TRBV20-1	many	CSAPGISNEQFF
TRBV27	many	CASRPARDQPQHF
TRBV9	NA	CASSVGDRVNSPLHF
TRBV2	many	CASKPGSTEAFF
TRBV5-1	many	CASRREAGANVLTF
TRBV20-1	many	CSARRLVSTYNEQFF
TRBV19	few	CATSSWSQDDQPQHF
TRBV12-3/TRBV12-4	once	CVSGGQQGEGNQPQHF
TRBV4-3	NA	CASSQDWSSGANVLTF
TRBV5-1	NA	CASSGHAYEAFF
TRBV6-4	NA	CASSDSRTGGRFAEAFF
TRBV6-1	many	CASIPGTSGTHTQYF
TRBV6-1	NA	CASSLRSYDYTF
TRBV18	many	CASSPGTADTDTQYF
TRBV3-1	NA	CASSPTGSHYGYTF
TRBV12-3/TRBV12-4	many	CASSWTSGRVTSYNEQFF
TRBV7-9	NA	CASSLPRGATNEKLFF
TRBV20-1	few	CSAVKDSSATGELFF
TRBV12-5	many	CASGFFPITGQGDTQYF
TRBV7-9	few	CTSSFGGRGYTF
TRBV19	NA	CASSRAGTSGSRTDTQYF